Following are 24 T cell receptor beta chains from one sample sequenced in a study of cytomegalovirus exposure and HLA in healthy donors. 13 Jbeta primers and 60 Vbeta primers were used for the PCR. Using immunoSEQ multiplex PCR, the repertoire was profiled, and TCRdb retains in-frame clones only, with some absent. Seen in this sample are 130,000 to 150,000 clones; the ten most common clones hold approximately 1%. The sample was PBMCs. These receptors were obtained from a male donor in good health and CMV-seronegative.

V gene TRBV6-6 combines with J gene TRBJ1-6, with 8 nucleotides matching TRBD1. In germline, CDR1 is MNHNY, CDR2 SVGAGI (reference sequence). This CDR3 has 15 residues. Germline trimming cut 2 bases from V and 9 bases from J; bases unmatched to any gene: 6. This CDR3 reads CASSYPDRESSPLHF. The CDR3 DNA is TGTGCCAGCAGTTACCCGGACAGGGAGAGTTCACCCCTCCACTTT.

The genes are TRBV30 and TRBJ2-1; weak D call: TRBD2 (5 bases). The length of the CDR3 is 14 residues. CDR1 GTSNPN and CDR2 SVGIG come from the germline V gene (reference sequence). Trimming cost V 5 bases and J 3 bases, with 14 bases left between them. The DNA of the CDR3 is TGTGCCTGGGGTTGGCAACTAGGCTACAATGAGCAGTTCTTC. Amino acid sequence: CAWGWQLGYNEQFF.

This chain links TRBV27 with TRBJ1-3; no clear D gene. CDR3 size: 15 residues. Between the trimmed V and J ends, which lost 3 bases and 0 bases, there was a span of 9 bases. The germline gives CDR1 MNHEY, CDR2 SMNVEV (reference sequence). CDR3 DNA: TGTGCCAGCAGTTTCGACGGGAACTCTGGAAACACCATATATTTT. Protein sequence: CASSFDGNSGNTIYF.

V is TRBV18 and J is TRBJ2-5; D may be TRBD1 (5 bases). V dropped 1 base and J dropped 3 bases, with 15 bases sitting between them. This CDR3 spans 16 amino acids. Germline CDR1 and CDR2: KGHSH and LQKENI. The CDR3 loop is CASSPRTGPPEETQYF. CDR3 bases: TGTGCCAGCTCACCACGCACAGGCCCCCCAGAAGAGACCCAGTACTTC. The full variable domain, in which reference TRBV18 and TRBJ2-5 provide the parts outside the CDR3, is NAGVMQNPRHLVRRRGQEARLRCSPMKGHSHVYWYRQLPEEGLKFMVYLQKENIIDESGMPKERFSAEFPKEGPSILRIQQVVRGDSAAYFCASSPRTGPPEETQYFGPGTRLLVL.

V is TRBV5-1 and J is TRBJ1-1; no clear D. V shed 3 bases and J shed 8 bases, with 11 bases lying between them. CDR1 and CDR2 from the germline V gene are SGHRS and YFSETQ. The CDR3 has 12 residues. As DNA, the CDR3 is TGCGCCAGCAGCTCCGTAGCTACCGAAGCTTTCTTT. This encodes CASSSVATEAFF.

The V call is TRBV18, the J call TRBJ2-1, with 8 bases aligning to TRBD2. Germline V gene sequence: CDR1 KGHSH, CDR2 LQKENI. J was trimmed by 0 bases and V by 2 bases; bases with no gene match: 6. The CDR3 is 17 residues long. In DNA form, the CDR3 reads TGTGCCAGCTCACCATTCGGCAGCGGGAGCTCCTACAATGAGCAGTTCTTC. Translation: CASSPFGSGSSYNEQFF.

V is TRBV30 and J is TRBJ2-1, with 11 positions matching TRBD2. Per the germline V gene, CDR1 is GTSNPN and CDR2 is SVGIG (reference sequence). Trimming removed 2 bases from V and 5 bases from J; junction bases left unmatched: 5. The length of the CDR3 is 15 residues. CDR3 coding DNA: TGTGCCTGGAGTAAAGAACTAGCGGGGGACAATGAGCAGTTCTTC. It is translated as CAWSKELAGDNEQFF.

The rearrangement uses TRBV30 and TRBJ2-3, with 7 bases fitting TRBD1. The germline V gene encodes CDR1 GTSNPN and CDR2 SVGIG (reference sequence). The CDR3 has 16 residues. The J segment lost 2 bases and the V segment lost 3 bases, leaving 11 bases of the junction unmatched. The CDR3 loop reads CAWRAETDRDTDTQYF. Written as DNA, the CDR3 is TGTGCCTGGAGAGCTGAAACAGACAGGGACACAGATACGCAGTATTTT.

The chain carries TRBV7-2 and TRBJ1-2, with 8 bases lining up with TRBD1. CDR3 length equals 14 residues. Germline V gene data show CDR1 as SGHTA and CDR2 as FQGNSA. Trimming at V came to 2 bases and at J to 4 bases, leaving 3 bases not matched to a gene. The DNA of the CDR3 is TGTGCCAGCAGCTTACAGGGGGCCACCTATGGCTACACCTTC. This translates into CASSLQGATYGYTF. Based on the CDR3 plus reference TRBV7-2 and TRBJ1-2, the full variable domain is GAGVSQSPSNKVTEKGKDVELRCDPISGHTALYWYRQSLGQGLEFLIYFQGNSAPDKSGLPSDRFSAERTGGSVSTLTIQRTQQEDSAVYLCASSLQGATYGYTFGSGTRLTVV.

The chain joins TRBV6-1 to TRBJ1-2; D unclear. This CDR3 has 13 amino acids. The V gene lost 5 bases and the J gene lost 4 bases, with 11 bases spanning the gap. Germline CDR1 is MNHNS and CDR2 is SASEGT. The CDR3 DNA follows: TGTGCCAGCAGTCTTACAGCTGGCTATGGCTACACCTTC. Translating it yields CASSLTAGYGYTF.

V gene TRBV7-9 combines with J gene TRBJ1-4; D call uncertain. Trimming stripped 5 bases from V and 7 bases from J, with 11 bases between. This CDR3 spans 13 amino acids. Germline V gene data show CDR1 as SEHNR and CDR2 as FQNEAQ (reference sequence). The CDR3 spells CASSPKTGEKLFF. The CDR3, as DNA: TGTGCCAGCAGCCCTAAGACGGGTGAAAAACTGTTTTTT.

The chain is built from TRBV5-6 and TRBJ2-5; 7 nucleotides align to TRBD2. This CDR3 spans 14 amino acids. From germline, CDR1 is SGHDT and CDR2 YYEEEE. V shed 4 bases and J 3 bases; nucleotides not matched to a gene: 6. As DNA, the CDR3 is TGTGCCAGCAGCCGGGAGGCCAGGGAAGAGACCCAGTACTTC. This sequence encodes CASSREAREETQYF.

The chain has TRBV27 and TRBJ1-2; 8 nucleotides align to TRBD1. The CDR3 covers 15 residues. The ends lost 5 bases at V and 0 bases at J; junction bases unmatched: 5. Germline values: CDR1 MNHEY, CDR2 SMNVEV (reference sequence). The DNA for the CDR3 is TGTGCCAGCAGTCGCGTACAGGGGGCTAACTATGGCTACACCTTC. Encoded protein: CASSRVQGANYGYTF.

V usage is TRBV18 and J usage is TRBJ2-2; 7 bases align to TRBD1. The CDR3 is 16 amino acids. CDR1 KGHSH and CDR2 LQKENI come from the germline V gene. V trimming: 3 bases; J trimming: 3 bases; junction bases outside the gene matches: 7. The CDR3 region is CASSPRIGTDTGELFF. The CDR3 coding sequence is TGTGCCAGCTCACCTCGTATCGGGACAGACACCGGGGAGCTGTTTTTT.

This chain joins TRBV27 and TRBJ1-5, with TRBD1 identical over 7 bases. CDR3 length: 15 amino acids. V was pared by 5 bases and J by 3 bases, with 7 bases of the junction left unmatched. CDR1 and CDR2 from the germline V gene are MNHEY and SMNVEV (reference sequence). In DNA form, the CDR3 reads TGTGCCAGCAGTCTTACAGGGGAGCACAATCAGCCCCAGCATTTT. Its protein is CASSLTGEHNQPQHF.

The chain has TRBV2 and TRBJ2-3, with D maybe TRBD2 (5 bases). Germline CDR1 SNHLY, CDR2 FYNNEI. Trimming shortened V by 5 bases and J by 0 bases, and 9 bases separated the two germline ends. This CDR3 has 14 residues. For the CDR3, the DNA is TGTGCCAGCAGTCGGACTTCTAGCACAGATACGCAGTATTTT. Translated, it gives CASSRTSSTDTQYF.

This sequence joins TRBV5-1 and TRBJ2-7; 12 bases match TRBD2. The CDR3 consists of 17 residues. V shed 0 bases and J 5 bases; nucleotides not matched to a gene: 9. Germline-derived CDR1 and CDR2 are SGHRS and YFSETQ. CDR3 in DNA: TGCGCCAGCAGCTTGGACCTAGCGGGAGGGCCTATCGACGAGCAGTACTTC. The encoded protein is CASSLDLAGGPIDEQYF.

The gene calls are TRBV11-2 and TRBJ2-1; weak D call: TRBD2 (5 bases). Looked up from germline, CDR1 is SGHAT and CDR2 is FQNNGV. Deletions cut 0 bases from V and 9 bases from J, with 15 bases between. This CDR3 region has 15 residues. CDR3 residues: CASSLERVPRSEQFF. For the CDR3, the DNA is TGTGCCAGCAGCTTAGAGCGGGTCCCCAGAAGTGAGCAGTTCTTC.

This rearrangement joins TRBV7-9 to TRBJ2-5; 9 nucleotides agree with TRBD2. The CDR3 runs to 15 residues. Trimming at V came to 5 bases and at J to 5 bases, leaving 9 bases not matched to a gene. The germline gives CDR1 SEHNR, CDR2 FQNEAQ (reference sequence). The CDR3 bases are TGTGCCAGCAGCGGCCTTAGCGGGGGTTGGGAGACCCAGTACTTC. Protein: CASSGLSGGWETQYF. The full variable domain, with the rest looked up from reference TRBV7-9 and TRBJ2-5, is DTGVSQNPRHKITKRGQNVTFRCDPISEHNRLYWYRQTLGQGPEFLTYFQNEAQLEKSRLLSDRFSAERPKGSFSTLEIQRTEQGDSAMYLCASSGLSGGWETQYFGPGTRLLVL.

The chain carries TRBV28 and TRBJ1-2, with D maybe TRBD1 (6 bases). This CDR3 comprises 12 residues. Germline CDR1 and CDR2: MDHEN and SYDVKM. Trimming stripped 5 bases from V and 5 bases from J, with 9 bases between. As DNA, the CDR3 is TGTGCCAGCAGTCCAGGGGATTATGGCTACACCTTC. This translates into CASSPGDYGYTF.

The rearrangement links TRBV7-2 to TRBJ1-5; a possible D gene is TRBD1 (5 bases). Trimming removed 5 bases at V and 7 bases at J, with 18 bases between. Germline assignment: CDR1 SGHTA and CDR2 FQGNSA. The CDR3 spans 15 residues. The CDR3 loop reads CASSPASGVGQPQHF. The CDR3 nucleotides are TGTGCCAGCAGCCCAGCATCGGGGGTAGGGCAGCCCCAGCATTTT.

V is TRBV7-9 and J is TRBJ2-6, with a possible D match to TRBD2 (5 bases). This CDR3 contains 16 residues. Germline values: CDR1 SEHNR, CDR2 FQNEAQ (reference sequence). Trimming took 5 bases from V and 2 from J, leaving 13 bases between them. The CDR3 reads CASSQHLRAGANVLTF. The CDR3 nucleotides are TGTGCCAGCAGCCAGCACCTGAGGGCTGGGGCCAACGTCCTGACTTTC.

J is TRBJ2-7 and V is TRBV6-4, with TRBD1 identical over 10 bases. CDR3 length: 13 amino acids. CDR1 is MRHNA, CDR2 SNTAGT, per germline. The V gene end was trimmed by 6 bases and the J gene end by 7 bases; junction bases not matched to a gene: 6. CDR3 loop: CASRNRDRGEQYF. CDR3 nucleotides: TGTGCCAGCAGGAACCGGGACAGGGGTGAGCAGTACTTC.

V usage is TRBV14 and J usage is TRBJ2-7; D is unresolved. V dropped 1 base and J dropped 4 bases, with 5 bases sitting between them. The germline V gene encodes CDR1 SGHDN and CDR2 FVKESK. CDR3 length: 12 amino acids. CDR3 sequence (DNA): TGTGCCAGCAGCCAAGGGCTTTACGAGCAGTACTTC. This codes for CASSQGLYEQYF.